These 29 T cell receptor beta chains were all obtained from the same sample, sequenced in a study of shared clonotypes between healthy human individuals. Sequencing was performed with immunoSEQ multiplex PCR; in TCRdb, only in-frame clones are kept and a portion is missing. The repertoire includes 650,000 to 750,000 clones, 55% to 75% of them detected once, and approximately 1.8% sits in the top ten. The specimen sequenced was memory CD4+ T cells sorted from blood. Stated subset: CD45RA-negative fraction. The receptors stem from a woman in her twenties or thirties in good health.

As regards this clone: Different DNA sequences within this sample yield the same CDR3. The chain joins TRBV5-1 to TRBJ2-1, with D tentatively TRBD1 (6 bases). Trimming stripped 0 bases from V and 3 bases from J, with 10 bases between. From germline, CDR1 is SGHRS and CDR2 YFSETQ. The CDR3 extends over 15 amino acids. CDR3 DNA: TGCGCCAGCAGCTTGGGTCAGGGGCGCTACAATGAGCAGTTCTTC. It specifies CASSLGQGRYNEQFF.

This sequence joins TRBV19 and TRBJ2-3, with TRBD2 as a possible D gene (5 bases). This CDR3 comprises 16 residues. The germline gives CDR1 LNHDA, CDR2 SQIVND (reference sequence). The ends were cut back, 1 base at V and 2 bases at J, with 13 bases in the middle. CDR3 coding DNA: TGTGCCAGTAGTATAGGCCGTCGGGATATCACAGATACGCAGTATTTT. Amino acids: CASSIGRRDITDTQYF.

The DNA of the CDR3 is TGTGCCAGCAGCTTAAATTTGGGACGAACTAGCGGGACTTACGAGCAGTACTTC. The encoded protein is CASSLNLGRTSGTYEQYF. The chain links TRBV11-2 to TRBJ2-7; TRBD2 aligns across 10 bases. CDR3 length equals 18 residues. Unmatched junction bases numbered 14, after V lost 2 bases and J lost 4 bases. Looked up from germline, CDR1 is SGHAT and CDR2 is FQNNGV. Variable domain in full (rest from reference TRBV11-2 and TRBJ2-7): EAGVAQSPRYKIIEKRQSVAFWCNPISGHATLYWYQQILGQGPKLLIQFQNNGVVDDSQLPKDRFSAERLKGVDSTLKIQPAKLEDSAVYLCASSLNLGRTSGTYEQYFGPGTRLTVT.

On this clone itself: Within the sample, other DNA sequences also encode this same CDR3. This chain uses TRBV5-1 with TRBJ1-5; D gene unclear. The length of the CDR3 is 15 residues. Trimming left V 1 base short and J 1 base short, with 9 bases between. Germline CDR1 reads SGHRS; CDR2 reads YFSETQ. CDR3 region: CASSLTGESNQPQHF. CDR3 in DNA: TGCGCCAGCAGCTTGACCGGGGAGAGCAATCAGCCCCAGCATTTT.

J is TRBJ2-7 and V is TRBV28; tentative D call: TRBD2 (6 bases). The CDR3 totals 13 residues. The germline gives CDR1 MDHEN, CDR2 SYDVKM. Trimming removed 2 bases at V and 13 bases at J, with 18 bases between. In DNA, the CDR3 is TGTGCCAGCAGTTTACTAAGGCGGGGATCAGGTTACTTC. It is translated as CASSLLRRGSGYF.

The CDR3 loop is CAINRGSGQPQHF. CDR3 DNA: TGTGCCATCAACAGGGGCTCGGGTCAGCCCCAGCATTTT. This chain links TRBV10-3 with TRBJ1-5; TRBD1 aligns across 7 bases. The CDR3 totals 13 residues. V trimming: 7 bases; J trimming: 6 bases; junction bases outside the gene matches: 6. CDR1 is ENHRY, CDR2 SYGVKD, per germline.

The V gene is TRBV7-6, the J gene TRBJ2-1, with D perhaps being TRBD1 or TRBD2 (6 bases each). Germline assignment: CDR1 SGHVS and CDR2 FNYEAQ. With 6 bases removed from V and 8 bases from J, the gap between germline ends came to 17 bases. The length of the CDR3 is 14 residues. The CDR3 here is CASSSMGGRDEQFF. The CDR3 nucleotides are TGTGCCAGCAGTAGTATGGGGGGCAGGGATGAGCAGTTCTTC.

The chain has TRBV29-1 and TRBJ2-7, with TRBD2 matching over 8 bases. The CDR3 runs to 13 residues. The J segment lost 6 bases and the V segment lost 6 bases, leaving 10 bases of the junction unmatched. Germline lookup yields CDR1 SQVTM and CDR2 ANQGSEA. For the CDR3, the DNA is TGCAGCGTGACCGCAAGACTAGCGAGCGAGCAGTACTTC. It encodes CSVTARLASEQYF.

V and J are TRBV9 and TRBJ2-2; D is possibly TRBD2 (5 bases). Trimming took off 0 bases at V and 3 bases at J, with 9 bases between the two ends. The CDR3 extends over 15 amino acids. CDR1 and CDR2 (germline): SGDLS, YYNGEE. CDR3 sequence reads: CASSVEDFYTGELFF. CDR3 DNA sequence: TGTGCCAGCAGCGTAGAGGACTTTTACACCGGGGAGCTGTTTTTT.

This clone was seen a single time. The chain carries TRBV27 and TRBJ2-7, with 11 bases aligning to TRBD2. After removal of 6 bases from V and 6 bases from J, the junction contained 19 bases not matched to a gene. CDR1 is MNHEY and CDR2 is SMNVEV in the germline V gene (reference sequence). The CDR3 consists of 18 residues. In DNA, the CDR3 is TGTGCCAGCAGAGCCCGAACAGGTTTCGGTAGCGGGAGGGGCGAGCAGTACTTC. Its translation: CASRARTGFGSGRGEQYF.

The chain has TRBV18 and TRBJ2-6; weak D call: TRBD2 (5 bases). This CDR3 comprises 19 residues. V dropped 3 bases and J dropped 0 bases, with 18 bases sitting between them. Per the germline V gene, CDR1 is KGHSH and CDR2 is LQKENI. The DNA of the CDR3 is TGTGCCAGCTCACCTTTTGACGCCCGACTAATCTCTGGGGCCAACGTCCTGACTTTC. Residues: CASSPFDARLISGANVLTF.

This clone was detected many times. This rearrangement joins TRBV6-4 to TRBJ1-1; D call uncertain. The CDR3 is 14 residues long. The germline CDR1 and CDR2 sequences are MRHNA and SNTAGT. V shed 2 bases and J shed 4 bases, with 11 bases lying between them. This chain's CDR3 is CASSDEAGSTEAFF. The CDR3 DNA reads TGTGCCAGCAGTGACGAGGCGGGTAGCACTGAAGCTTTCTTT.

This rearrangement joins TRBV5-6 to TRBJ2-1, with TRBD2 matching 9 bases. From germline, CDR1 is SGHDT and CDR2 YYEEEE. The CDR3 spans 13 residues. V gave up 4 bases and J gave up 12 bases; unmatched junction bases: 8. This CDR3 reads CASSARLAGAQFF. The CDR3 bases are TGTGCCAGCAGCGCCCGATTAGCGGGAGCGCAGTTCTTC. The whole variable domain, remainder taken from reference TRBV5-6 and TRBJ2-1, is DAGVTQSPTHLIKTRGQQVTLRCSPKSGHDTVSWYQQALGQGPQFIFQYYEEEERQRGNFPDRFSGHQFPNYSSELNVNALLLGDSALYLCASSARLAGAQFFGPGTRLTVL.

In its sample, this clone was seen a few times. The chain joins TRBV20-1 to TRBJ1-1, with 7 nucleotides matching TRBD1. V gave up 5 bases and J gave up 7 bases; unmatched junction bases: 4. The CDR3 length is 11 residues. Germline CDR1 is DFQATT and CDR2 is SNEGSKA (reference sequence). CDR3 sequence (DNA): TGCAGTGCTCGGGACAGCTTTGAAGCTTTCTTT. It specifies CSARDSFEAFF.

This clone came up many times. This sample also contains other DNA sequences that code for the same CDR3. This sequence joins TRBV9 and TRBJ2-2; TRBD1 is a possible D gene (5 bases). V lost 2 bases to trimming and J lost 7 bases, with 9 bases between them. The CDR3 is 13 amino acids. CDR1 SGDLS and CDR2 YYNGEE come from the germline V gene. This chain's CDR3 is CASSVQGIGELFF. DNA for the CDR3: TGTGCCAGCAGCGTGCAGGGAATCGGGGAGCTGTTTTTT.

The count of this clone is one. The chain combines TRBV19 with TRBJ1-4; 7 positions agree with TRBD1. The trim removed 5 bases at V and 5 bases at J, leaving 8 bases unmatched. Germline assignment: CDR1 LNHDA and CDR2 SQIVND (reference sequence). The CDR3 runs 15 residues. As DNA, the CDR3 is TGTGCCAGTAGTGGGACACAGGACAGGAATGAAAAACTGTTTTTT. This sequence encodes CASSGTQDRNEKLFF.

This chain uses TRBV6-1 with TRBJ2-5, with TRBD2 matching over 10 bases. The CDR3 has 15 residues. In germline, CDR1 is MNHNS, CDR2 SASEGT. The trim removed 6 bases at V and 4 bases at J, leaving 8 bases unmatched. CDR3 sequence (DNA): TGTGCCAGCAGGACGGGGCTAGCGGGAGCAGAGACCCAGTACTTC. This encodes CASRTGLAGAETQYF.

This rearrangement joins TRBV19 to TRBJ1-2; D call uncertain. V was trimmed by 2 bases and J by 8 bases, leaving 12 bases between them. Germline V CDR1 and CDR2: LNHDA, SQIVND (reference sequence). The CDR3 spans 13 residues. The CDR3 loop reads CASSISEIGGYTF. The CDR3 DNA sequence: TGTGCCAGTAGTATAAGTGAGATTGGAGGCTACACCTTC.

The chain uses TRBV6-6 and TRBJ1-5, with a possible D match to TRBD1 (5 bases). Trimming pared 0 bases from V and 1 base from J, leaving 10 bases between. Germline CDR1 MNHNY, CDR2 SVGAGI (reference sequence). CDR3 length: 16 amino acids. CDR3 loop: CASSYSEGWSNQPQHF. The CDR3 coding sequence is TGTGCCAGCAGTTACTCGGAGGGGTGGAGCAATCAGCCCCAGCATTTT.

This clone occurred a few times. The V and J genes are TRBV28 and TRBJ1-4; 10 bases fit TRBD1. The CDR3 is 15 amino acids. Germline V gene lookup returns CDR1 MDHEN and CDR2 SYDVKM. With V trimmed by 6 bases and J by 8 bases, 9 bases remained unmatched. The CDR3 nucleotides are TGTGCCAGCAGCGCACCGGGACAGGGGAAAGAAAAACTGTTTTTT. This translates into CASSAPGQGKEKLFF.

This chain connects TRBV6-5 to TRBJ1-6; a possible D gene is TRBD1 (5 bases). Germline CDR1 is MNHEY and CDR2 is SVGAGI. The CDR3 has 15 amino acids. Deletions cut 4 bases from V and 4 bases from J, with 11 bases between. For the CDR3, the DNA is TGTGCCAGCAGTTTGTCGGGGGTGTATAATTCACCCCTCCACTTT. Its protein product is CASSLSGVYNSPLHF.

V is TRBV28 and J is TRBJ1-2, with 7 bases matching TRBD1. After removal of 6 bases from V and 6 bases from J, the junction contained 7 bases not matched to a gene. There are 13 residues in the CDR3. Germline CDR1 MDHEN, CDR2 SYDVKM. The DNA of the CDR3 is TGTGCCAGCAGGCGACAGGGACCGGATGGCTACACCTTC. It translates to CASRRQGPDGYTF.

In DNA form, the CDR3 reads TGTGCCAGCAGCTTTAGGGGCGGGGAGGCAGATACGCAGTATTTT. Protein sequence: CASSFRGGEADTQYF. This chain joins TRBV5-6 and TRBJ2-3; tentative D call: TRBD2 (6 bases). The V end was cut by 2 bases, the J end by 4 bases, with 14 bases between. This CDR3 is 15 amino acids long. The V gene's germline CDR1 is SGHDT and CDR2 YYEEEE. Using reference TRBV5-6 and TRBJ2-3 for the parts outside the CDR3, the full variable domain is DAGVTQSPTHLIKTRGQQVTLRCSPKSGHDTVSWYQQALGQGPQFIFQYYEEEERQRGNFPDRFSGHQFPNYSSELNVNALLLGDSALYLCASSFRGGEADTQYFGPGTRLTVL.

CDR3 sequence: CASRKTGSGANVLTF. The CDR3 nucleotides read TGTGCCAGCAGAAAGACAGGGAGTGGGGCCAACGTCCTGACTTTC. This chain joins TRBV28 and TRBJ2-6; TRBD1 matches 7 bases. Germline V gene data show CDR1 as MDHEN and CDR2 as SYDVKM. J gave up 3 bases and V 6 bases, and 5 bases lay outside the gene matches. CDR3 size: 15 residues.

This clone was observed once. The rearrangement links TRBV30 to TRBJ2-7; possibly TRBD2 for D (5 bases). With 3 bases removed from V and 3 bases from J, the gap between germline ends came to 15 bases. This CDR3 has 14 residues. The germline V gene encodes CDR1 GTSNPN and CDR2 SVGIG (reference sequence). This CDR3 reads CAWRPSQRSYEQYF. The CDR3 DNA follows: TGTGCCTGGAGACCCAGCCAGCGGAGCTACGAGCAGTACTTC.

This rearrangement joins TRBV4-2 to TRBJ1-2, with 9 bases lining up with TRBD1. Per the germline V gene, CDR1 is LGHNA and CDR2 is YNFKEQ. The CDR3 is made up of 17 amino acids. V shed 0 bases, J shed 7 bases, and the junction held 12 bases outside the gene matches. In DNA, the CDR3 is TGTGCCAGCAGCCAAGAAGTGGGGACAGGGACGGAGCTTGGCTACACCTTC. The encoded protein is CASSQEVGTGTELGYTF.

The V call is TRBV10-3, the J call TRBJ2-7; 8 bases are a match to TRBD1. This CDR3 spans 15 amino acids. Germline V gene lookup returns CDR1 ENHRY and CDR2 SYGVKD. J lost 2 bases, V lost 2 bases, and 5 bases had no gene match. The CDR3 loop is CAISEPDRGPYEQYF. In nucleotides, the CDR3 is TGTGCCATCAGTGAGCCAGACAGGGGACCCTACGAGCAGTACTTC.

This rearrangement joins TRBV28 to TRBJ1-2; D not resolved. V lost 6 bases, J lost 7 bases, and 12 bases lay in between. The CDR3 contains 12 residues. Per germline, CDR1 MDHEN and CDR2 SYDVKM. CDR3 coding DNA: TGTGCCAGCAGAAACCCGGCGTCTGGCTACACCTTC. Amino acid sequence: CASRNPASGYTF.

This chain joins TRBV4-2 and TRBJ2-2, with TRBD2 matching over 7 bases. After removal of 6 bases from V and 2 bases from J, the junction contained 6 bases not matched to a gene. Germline-derived CDR1 and CDR2 are LGHNA and YNFKEQ. CDR3 length equals 15 residues. The CDR3 nucleotides are TGTGCCAGCAGGCTAGCGGAGCCTAACACCGGGGAGCTGTTTTTT. It encodes CASRLAEPNTGELFF.